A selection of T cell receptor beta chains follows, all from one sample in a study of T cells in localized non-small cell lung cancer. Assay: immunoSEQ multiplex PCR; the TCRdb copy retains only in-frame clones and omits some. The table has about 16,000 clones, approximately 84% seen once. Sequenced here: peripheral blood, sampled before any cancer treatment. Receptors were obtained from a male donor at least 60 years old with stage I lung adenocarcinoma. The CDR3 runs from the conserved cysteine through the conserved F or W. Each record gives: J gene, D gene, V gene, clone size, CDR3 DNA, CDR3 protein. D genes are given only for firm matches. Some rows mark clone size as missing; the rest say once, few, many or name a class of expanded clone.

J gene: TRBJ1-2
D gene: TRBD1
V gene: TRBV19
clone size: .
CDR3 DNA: TGTGCCAGTTTCCAGGGGGCGGATGGCTACACCTTC
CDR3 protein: CASFQGADGYTF

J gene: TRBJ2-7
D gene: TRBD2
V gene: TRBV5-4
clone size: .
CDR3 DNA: TGTGCCAGCAGCTTGATAGTGGGTGGCGGGAGGTCTGGGGAGCAGTACTTC
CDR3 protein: CASSLIVGGGRSGEQYF

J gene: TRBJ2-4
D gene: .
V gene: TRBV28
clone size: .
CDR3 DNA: TGTGCCAGCAGCGATCTCGGAGGGCGGGGAAACATTCAGTACTTC
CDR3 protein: CASSDLGGRGNIQYF

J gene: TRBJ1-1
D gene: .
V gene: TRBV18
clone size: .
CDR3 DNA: TGTGCCAGCTCACCTGTCGGGGGGACGAACACTGAAGCTTTCTTT
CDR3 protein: CASSPVGGTNTEAFF

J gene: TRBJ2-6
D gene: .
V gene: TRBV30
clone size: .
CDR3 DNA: TGTGCCTGGAGTGCGGGATCGGCCAACGTCCTGACTTTC
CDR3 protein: CAWSAGSANVLTF

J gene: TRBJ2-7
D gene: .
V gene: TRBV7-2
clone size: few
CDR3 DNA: TGCGCCAGCAGCCAAGGGGCCCTTGGGGGATACGACGAGCAGTACTTC
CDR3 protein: CASSQGALGGYDEQYF

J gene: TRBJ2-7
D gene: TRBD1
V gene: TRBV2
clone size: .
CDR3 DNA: TGTGCCAGCAGTGCCTGGGGACAGGACATGGAGCAGTACTTC
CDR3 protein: CASSAWGQDMEQYF

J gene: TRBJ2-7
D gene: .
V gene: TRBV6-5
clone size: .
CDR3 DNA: TGTGCCAGCAGAGGGACGGGACTTGGGGTTAACGAGCAGTACTTC
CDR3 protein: CASRGTGLGVNEQYF

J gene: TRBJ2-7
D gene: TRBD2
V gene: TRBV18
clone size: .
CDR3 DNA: TGTGCCAGCTCACCTGCGATCGGGAGGACGGGTGAGCAGTACTTC
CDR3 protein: CASSPAIGRTGEQYF

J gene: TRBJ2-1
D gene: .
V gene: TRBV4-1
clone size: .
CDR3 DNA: TGCGCCAGCAGCCCTTACCGGGACAATGAGCAGTTCTTC
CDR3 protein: CASSPYRDNEQFF

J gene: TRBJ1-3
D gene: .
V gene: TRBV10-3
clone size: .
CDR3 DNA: TGTGCCATCAGCAGGGGACGGGACTCTGGAAACACCATATATTTT
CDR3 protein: CAISRGRDSGNTIYF

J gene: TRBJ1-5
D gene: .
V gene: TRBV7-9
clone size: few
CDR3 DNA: TGTGCCAGCAGCCTCGGTGAAAAGCCCCAGCATTTT
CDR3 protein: CASSLGEKPQHF

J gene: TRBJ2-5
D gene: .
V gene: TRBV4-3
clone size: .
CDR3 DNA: TGCGCCAGCAGCCCCGAGCCACACTTAGAGACCCAGTACTTC
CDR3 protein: CASSPEPHLETQYF

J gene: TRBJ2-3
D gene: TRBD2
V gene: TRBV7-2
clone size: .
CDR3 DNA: TGTGCCAGCAGCTTAGGGGGGCTAGCGGGGAAGTCAGATACGCAGTATTTT
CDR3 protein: CASSLGGLAGKSDTQYF

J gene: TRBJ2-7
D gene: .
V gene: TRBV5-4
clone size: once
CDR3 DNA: TGTGCCAGCAGCTTCCGGGACGAAGTATACGAGCAGTACTTC
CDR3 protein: CASSFRDEVYEQYF

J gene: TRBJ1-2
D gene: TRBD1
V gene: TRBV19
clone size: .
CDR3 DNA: TGTGCCAGTAGTATTGAGCAGGGGGCTAACTATGGCTACACCTTC
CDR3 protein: CASSIEQGANYGYTF

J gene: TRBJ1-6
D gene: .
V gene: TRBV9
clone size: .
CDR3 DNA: TGTGCCAGCAGCGAGAGCTCCTATAATTCACCCCTCCACTTT
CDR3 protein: CASSESSYNSPLHF

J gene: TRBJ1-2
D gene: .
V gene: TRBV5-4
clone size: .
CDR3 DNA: TGTGCCAGCACTCTGGGCTCGCGGGACTGTGGCTACACCTTC
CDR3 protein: CASTLGSRDCGYTF

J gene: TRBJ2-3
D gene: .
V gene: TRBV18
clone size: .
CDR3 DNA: TGTGCCAGCTCACCTAAAGATACGCAGTATTTT
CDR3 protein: CASSPKDTQYF

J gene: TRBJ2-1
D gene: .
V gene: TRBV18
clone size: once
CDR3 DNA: TGTGCCAGCTCACCTTTGGACGGAACCTACAATGAGCAGTTCTTC
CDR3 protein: CASSPLDGTYNEQFF

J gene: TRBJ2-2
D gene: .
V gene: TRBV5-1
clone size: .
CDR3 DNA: TGCGCCAGCAGCTTTTTACTAGGGGAGAACACCGGGGAGCTGTTTTTT
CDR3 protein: CASSFLLGENTGELFF

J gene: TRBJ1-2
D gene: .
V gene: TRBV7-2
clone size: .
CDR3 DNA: TGTGCCAGCAGCGTACAGGGAGGTGGCTACACCTTC
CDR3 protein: CASSVQGGGYTF

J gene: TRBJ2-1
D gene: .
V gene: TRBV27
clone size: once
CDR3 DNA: TGTGCCAGCAGTTTATACGGCTACAATGAGCAGTTCTTC
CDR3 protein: CASSLYGYNEQFF

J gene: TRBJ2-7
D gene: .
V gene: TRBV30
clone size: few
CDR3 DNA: TGTGCCTGGAGTAGAGGGGGAACTTCCTACGAGCAGTACTTC
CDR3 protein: CAWSRGGTSYEQYF

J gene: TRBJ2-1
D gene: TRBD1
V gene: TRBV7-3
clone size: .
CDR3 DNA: TGTGCCAGCAGCTTATGGGGGGACAGGGTGGATAATGAGCAGTTCTTC
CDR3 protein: CASSLWGDRVDNEQFF

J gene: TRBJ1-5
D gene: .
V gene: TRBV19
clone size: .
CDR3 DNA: TGTGCCAGTTGGGGGATTGGGTCGGGTCAGCCCCAGCATTTT
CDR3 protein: CASWGIGSGQPQHF

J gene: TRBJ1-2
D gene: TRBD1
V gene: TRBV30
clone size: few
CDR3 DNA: TGTGCTGGGGAGGGGGCAGGCGGCTACACCTTC
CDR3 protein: CAGEGAGGYTF

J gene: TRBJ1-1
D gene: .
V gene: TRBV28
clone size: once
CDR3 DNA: TGTGCCAGCAAGGGTGGGGGCGCTCTCCCGGTAAACACTGAAGCTTTCTTT
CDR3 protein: CASKGGGALPVNTEAFF

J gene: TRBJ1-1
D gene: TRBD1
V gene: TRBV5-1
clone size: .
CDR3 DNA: TGCGCCAGCAGCTTGGCCCGAAACAGGGGAACGGCCACTGAAGCTTTCTTT
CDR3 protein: CASSLARNRGTATEAFF

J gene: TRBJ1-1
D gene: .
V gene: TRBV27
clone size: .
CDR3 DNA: TGTGCCAGCAGTTTGGAGAATCCGGGGACTGAAGCTTTCTTT
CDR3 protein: CASSLENPGTEAFF

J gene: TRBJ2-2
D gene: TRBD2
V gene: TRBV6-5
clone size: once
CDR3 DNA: TGTGCCAGCAGTTCTCTCAGCGGGGGGAGGACCGGGGAGCTGTTTTTT
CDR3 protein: CASSSLSGGRTGELFF

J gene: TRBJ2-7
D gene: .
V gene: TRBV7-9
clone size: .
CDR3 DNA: TGTGCCAGCAGTCCCCTTGGGGGCGGCTACGAGCAGTACTTC
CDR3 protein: CASSPLGGGYEQYF

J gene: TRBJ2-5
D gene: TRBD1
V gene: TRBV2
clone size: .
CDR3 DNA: TGTGCCAGCAAGGGAGGGTGGGGGACAGGGGCCCCAGAGACCCAGTACTTC
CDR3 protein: CASKGGWGTGAPETQYF

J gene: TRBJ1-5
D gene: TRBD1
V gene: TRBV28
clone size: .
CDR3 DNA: TGTGCCAGCAGTACTGGGACAGGGCCCCATCAGCCCCAGCATTTT
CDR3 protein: CASSTGTGPHQPQHF

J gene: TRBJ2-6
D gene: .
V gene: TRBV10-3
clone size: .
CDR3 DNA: TGTGCCATCAGTGAGCCACTCGAGGGTGCGGCCAACGTCCTGACTTTC
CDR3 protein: CAISEPLEGAANVLTF

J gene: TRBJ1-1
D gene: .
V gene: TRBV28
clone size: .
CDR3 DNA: TGTGCCAGCAGTTCAAGGAAGGAAGGCACTGAAGCTTTCTTT
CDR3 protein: CASSSRKEGTEAFF

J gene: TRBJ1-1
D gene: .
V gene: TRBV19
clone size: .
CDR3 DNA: TGTGCCAGTTCCAGACAGCAAAGGACGGGCACTGAAGCTTTCTTT
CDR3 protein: CASSRQQRTGTEAFF

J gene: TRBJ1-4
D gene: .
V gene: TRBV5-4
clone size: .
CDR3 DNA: TGTGCCAGCAGCCTAGAGTCGGGTGAAGAACTGTTTTTT
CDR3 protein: CASSLESGEELFF

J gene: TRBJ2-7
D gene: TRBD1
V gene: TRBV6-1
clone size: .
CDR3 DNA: TGTGCCAGCAGTGAAGGGACAGGGATCATCTACGAGCAGTACTTC
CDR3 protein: CASSEGTGIIYEQYF

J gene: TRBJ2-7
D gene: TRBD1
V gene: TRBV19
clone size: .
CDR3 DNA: TGTGCCAGTAGTCGACAGGGGGGATCCTACGAGCAGTACTTC
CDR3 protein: CASSRQGGSYEQYF

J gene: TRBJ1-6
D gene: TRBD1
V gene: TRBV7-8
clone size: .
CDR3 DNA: TGTGCCAGCAGGGCCGGGACAGGCCGTAATTCACCCCTCCACTTT
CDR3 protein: CASRAGTGRNSPLHF

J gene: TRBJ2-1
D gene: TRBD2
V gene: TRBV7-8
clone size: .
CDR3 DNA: TGTGCCAGCAGCCCTACCGGACTAGCGAGAGATGAGCAGTTCTTC
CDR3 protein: CASSPTGLARDEQFF

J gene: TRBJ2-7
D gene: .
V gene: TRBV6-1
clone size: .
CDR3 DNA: TGTGCCAGCAGACCTGTATCGTGGTACGAGCAGTACTTC
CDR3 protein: CASRPVSWYEQYF

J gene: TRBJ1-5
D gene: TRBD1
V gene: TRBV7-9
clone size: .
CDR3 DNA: TGTGCCAGCAGCTTAGGGGACAGGGGAGGTCAGCCCCAGCATTTT
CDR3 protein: CASSLGDRGGQPQHF

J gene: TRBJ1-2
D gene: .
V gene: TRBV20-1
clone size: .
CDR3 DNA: TGCAGTGCTAGTCAAAAGGGCTACACCTTC
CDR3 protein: CSASQKGYTF

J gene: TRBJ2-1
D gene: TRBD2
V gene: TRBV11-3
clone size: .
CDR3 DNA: TGTGCCAGCAGCTTAGGGACTAGCTCCTTCAATGAGCAGTTCTTC
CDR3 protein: CASSLGTSSFNEQFF

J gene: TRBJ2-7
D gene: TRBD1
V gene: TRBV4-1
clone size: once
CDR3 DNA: TGCGCCAGCAGCCAAGAATACAGGGGCCCTATGGAGAAGCAGTACTTC
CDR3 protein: CASSQEYRGPMEKQYF

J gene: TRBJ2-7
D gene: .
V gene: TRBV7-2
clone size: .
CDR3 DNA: TGTGCCAGCAGCTCGCAGCTGTCCGAGCAGTACTTC
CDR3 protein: CASSSQLSEQYF

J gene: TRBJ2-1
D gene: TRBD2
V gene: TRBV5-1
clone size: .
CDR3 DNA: TGCGCCAGCAGCTCCCTAGGGACTAGCGGTATTGAGCAGTTCTTC
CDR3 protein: CASSSLGTSGIEQFF

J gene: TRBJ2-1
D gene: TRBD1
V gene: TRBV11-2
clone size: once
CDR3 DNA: TGTGCCAGCAGCATAGACAGGGACAATGAGCAGTTCTTC
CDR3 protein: CASSIDRDNEQFF

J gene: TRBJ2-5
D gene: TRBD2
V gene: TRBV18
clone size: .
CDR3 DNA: TGTGCCAGCTCACCACTAGCGGGGGACCAAGAGACCCAGTACTTC
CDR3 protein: CASSPLAGDQETQYF

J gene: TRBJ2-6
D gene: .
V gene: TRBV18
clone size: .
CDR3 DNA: TGTGCCAGCTCACCAGGAGGCTCTGGGGCCAACGTCCTGACTTTC
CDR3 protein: CASSPGGSGANVLTF

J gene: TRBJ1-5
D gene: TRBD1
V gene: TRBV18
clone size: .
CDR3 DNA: TGTGCCAGCTCCGGGACAGGGGACTTCAATCAGCCCCAGCATTTT
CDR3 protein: CASSGTGDFNQPQHF

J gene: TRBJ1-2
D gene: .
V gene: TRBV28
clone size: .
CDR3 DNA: TGTGCCAGCAGATCACAGGGTAACTATGGCTACACCTTC
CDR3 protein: CASRSQGNYGYTF

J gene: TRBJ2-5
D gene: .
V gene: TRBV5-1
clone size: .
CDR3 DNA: TGCGCCAGCAGGTCTGGGGTTCAAGAGACCCAGTACTTC
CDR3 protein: CASRSGVQETQYF

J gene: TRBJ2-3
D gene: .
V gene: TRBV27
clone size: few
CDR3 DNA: TGTGCCAGCAGTCCGCTCCTGCTGGGGGCGCGCACAGATACGCAGTATTTT
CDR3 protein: CASSPLLLGARTDTQYF

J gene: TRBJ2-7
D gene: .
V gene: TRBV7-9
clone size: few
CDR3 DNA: TGTGCCAGCAGCTTGGGGGAGGCCTACGAGCAGTACTTC
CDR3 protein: CASSLGEAYEQYF

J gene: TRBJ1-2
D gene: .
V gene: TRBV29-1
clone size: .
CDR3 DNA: TGCAGCGTTGCCCTTTCCAGGACTAACTATGGCTACACCTTC
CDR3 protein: CSVALSRTNYGYTF

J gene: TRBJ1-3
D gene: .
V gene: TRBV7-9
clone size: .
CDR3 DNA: TGTGCCAGCAGCCTCCATGGGGCACTGGGAAACACCATATATTTT
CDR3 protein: CASSLHGALGNTIYF

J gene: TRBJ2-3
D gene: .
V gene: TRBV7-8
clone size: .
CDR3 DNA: TGTGCCAGCAGCGTTCGGACCTCCACAGATACGCAGTATTTT
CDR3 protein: CASSVRTSTDTQYF